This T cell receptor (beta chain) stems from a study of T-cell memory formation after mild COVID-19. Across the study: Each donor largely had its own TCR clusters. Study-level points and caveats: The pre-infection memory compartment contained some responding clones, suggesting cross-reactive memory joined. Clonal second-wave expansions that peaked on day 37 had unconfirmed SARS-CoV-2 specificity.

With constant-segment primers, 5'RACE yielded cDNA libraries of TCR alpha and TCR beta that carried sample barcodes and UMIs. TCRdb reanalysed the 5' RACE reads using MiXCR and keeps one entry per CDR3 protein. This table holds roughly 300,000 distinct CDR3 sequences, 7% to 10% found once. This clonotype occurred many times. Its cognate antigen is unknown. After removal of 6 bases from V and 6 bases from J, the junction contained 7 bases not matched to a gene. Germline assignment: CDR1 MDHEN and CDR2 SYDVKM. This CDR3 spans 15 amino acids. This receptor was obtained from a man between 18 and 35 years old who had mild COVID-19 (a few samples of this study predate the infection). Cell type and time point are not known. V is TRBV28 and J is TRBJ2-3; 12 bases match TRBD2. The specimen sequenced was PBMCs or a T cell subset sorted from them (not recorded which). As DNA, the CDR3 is TGTGCCAGCAGCCAAGGACTAGCGGGGTGGGATACGCAGTATTTT. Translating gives CASSQGLAGWDTQYF.